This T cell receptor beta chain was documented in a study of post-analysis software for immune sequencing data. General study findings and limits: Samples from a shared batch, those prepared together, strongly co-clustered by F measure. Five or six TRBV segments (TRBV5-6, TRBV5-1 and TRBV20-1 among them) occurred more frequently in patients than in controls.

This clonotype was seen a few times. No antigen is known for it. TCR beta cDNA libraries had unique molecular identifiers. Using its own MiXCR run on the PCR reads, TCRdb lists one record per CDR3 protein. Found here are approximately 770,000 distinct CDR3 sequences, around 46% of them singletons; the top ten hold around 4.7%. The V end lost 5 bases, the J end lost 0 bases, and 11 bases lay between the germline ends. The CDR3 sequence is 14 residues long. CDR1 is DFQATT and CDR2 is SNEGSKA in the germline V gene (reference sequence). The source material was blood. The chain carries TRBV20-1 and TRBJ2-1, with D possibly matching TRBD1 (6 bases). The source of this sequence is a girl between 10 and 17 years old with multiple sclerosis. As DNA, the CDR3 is TGCAGTGCTCTTACAGGGTCCTCCTACAATGAGCAGTTCTTC. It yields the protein CSALTGSSYNEQFF.